This is a list of T cell receptor beta chains from one sample in a study of T cells in Graves' hyperthyroidism and ophthalmopathy. TCRdb re-analysed the multiplex PCR reads in MiXCR, keeping a single row per CDR3 protein. The table lists about 610,000 distinct CDR3 sequences, around 15% of them singletons. What was sequenced was blood. All receptors derive from a woman between 40 and 55 years old with Graves' ophthalmopathy. Each CDR3 is given with its conserved first and last residue. Fields, in order: clone size, D gene, J gene, V gene, CDR3 DNA, CDR3 protein. A D gene is named only where the DNA matches it firmly. Clone size, where shown, is once, few, many, or a class for clones that have expanded.

.	.	TRBJ1-1	TRBV3-1	TGTGCCAGCAGCCAAGAGGCCGCAGGAGGCACTGAAGCTTTCTTT	CASSQEAAGGTEAFF
many	TRBD1	TRBJ2-1	TRBV12-3/TRBV12-4	TGTGCCAGCAGGAGAGGGACAGGGGTCGCGAGTAAGCAGTTCTTC	CASRRGTGVASKQFF
many	TRBD1	TRBJ1-1	TRBV6-1	TGTGCCAGCAGTGGACAGGGTTCGAACACTGAAGCTTTCTTT	CASSGQGSNTEAFF
many	.	TRBJ1-5	TRBV28	TGTGCCAGCAGCGACTATAGCAATCAGCCCCAGCATTTT	CASSDYSNQPQHF
.	.	TRBJ1-2	TRBV20-1	TGCAGTGCTAGAGATCACCTTGATGGCTACACCTTC	CSARDHLDGYTF
many	TRBD2	TRBJ2-7	TRBV6-1	TGTGCCAGCAGAGCCAATAGCGGGAGTCTTTCCTACGAGCAGTACTTC	CASRANSGSLSYEQYF
many	.	TRBJ1-5	TRBV2	TGTGCCAGCAGTGATCAGGGAAGGGATCAGCCCCAGCATTTT	CASSDQGRDQPQHF
many	.	TRBJ1-2	TRBV12-3/TRBV12-4	TGTGCCAGCAGTTTTGGGGAGTATGGCTACACCTTC	CASSFGEYGYTF
many	.	TRBJ2-6	TRBV28	TGTGCCAGCACCTTGTCGGGGGCGCCTACTGGGGCCAACGTCCTGACTTTC	CASTLSGAPTGANVLTF
.	.	TRBJ1-1	TRBV28	TGTGCCAGCAGTACCCATTCGGGGGCCACTGAAGCTTTCTTT	CASSTHSGATEAFF
many	TRBD2	TRBJ2-7	TRBV6-1	TGTGCCAGCAGCTCCGGGAGGGCGGACACCTACGAGCAGTACTTC	CASSSGRADTYEQYF
.	.	TRBJ1-2	TRBV5-1	TGCGCCAGCAGCTTGCCATCAGGGCAAGGCTACACCTTC	CASSLPSGQGYTF
many	TRBD1	TRBJ2-2	TRBV11-1	TGTGCCAGCAGCGTAAGGGACAGCCCGAGGGCCGGGGAGCTGTTTTTT	CASSVRDSPRAGELFF
many	.	TRBJ2-7	TRBV6-1	TGTGCCAGCAGTAGCCAGGACCCCTGGTACGAGCAGTACTTC	CASSSQDPWYEQYF
.	TRBD2	TRBJ2-5	TRBV6-2/TRBV6-3	TGTGCCAGCAGTTTCTCGAAAGGTGGACTAGCGGGAGATGTGACCCAAGAGACCCAGTACTTC	CASSFSKGGLAGDVTQETQYF
many	.	TRBJ2-5	TRBV28	TGTGCCAGCAGTATTCGGGGGGCGAGAGAGACCCAGTACTTC	CASSIRGARETQYF
many	TRBD1	TRBJ2-7	TRBV28	TGTGCCAGCAGGGACAGGGACAGGGCCTCCTACGAGCAGTACTTC	CASRDRDRASYEQYF
many	TRBD1	TRBJ1-1	TRBV20-1	TGCAGTGCTAGAGCGGGAGGACAGGGCTTCGGGAGCACTGAAGCTTTCTTT	CSARAGGQGFGSTEAFF
many	TRBD1	TRBJ1-1	TRBV20-1	TGCAGTGCTAGACGGGGGACAGTGAACACTGAAGCTTTCTTT	CSARRGTVNTEAFF
.	.	TRBJ2-7	TRBV27	TGTGCCAGCAGTTTATCACCAGGACCCCTCTACGAGCAGTACTTC	CASSLSPGPLYEQYF
many	TRBD1	TRBJ1-1	TRBV30	TGTGCCTGGAGTATTCCTCGACAGGGAAGGGACACTGAAGCTTTCTTT	CAWSIPRQGRDTEAFF
many	.	TRBJ1-3	TRBV6-5	TGTGCCAGCATGGGCTCTGGAAACACCATATATTTT	CASMGSGNTIYF
.	.	TRBJ2-7	TRBV7-2	TGTGCCAGCAGCTCACAGGCCCCCTACGAGCAGTACTTC	CASSSQAPYEQYF
many	TRBD1	TRBJ1-5	TRBV20-1	TGCAGTGCCTCAGGGGGGAGCAATCAGCCCCAGCATTTT	CSASGGSNQPQHF
many	.	TRBJ1-1	TRBV19	TGTGCCAGTAGTATGGCTACTGAAGCTTTCTTT	CASSMATEAFF
.	.	TRBJ1-2	TRBV19	TGTGCCAGTAGTCCTAGGGTTATTAGGAGTGGCTACACCTTC	CASSPRVIRSGYTF
many	TRBD1	TRBJ1-2	TRBV12-3/TRBV12-4	TGTGCCAGCAGTCTCGACAGGGGAAGCCCTCATGGCTACACCTTC	CASSLDRGSPHGYTF
many	.	TRBJ1-1	TRBV29-1	TGCAGCGCCCGTCCCGATCCGAACACTGAAGCTTTCTTT	CSARPDPNTEAFF
.	TRBD2	TRBJ2-2	TRBV9	TGTGCCAGCAGCGTAGCAGGGAGGGACGGGGAGCTGTTTTTT	CASSVAGRDGELFF
many	.	TRBJ1-1	TRBV24-1	TGTGCCACCAGTGATCCAAGGGTGAGTCGCAAAGCTTTCTTT	CATSDPRVSRKAFF
many	.	TRBJ2-2	TRBV12-3/TRBV12-4	TGTGCCAGCAGACAGGGTTCCGGGGAGCTGTTTTTT	CASRQGSGELFF
many	TRBD1	TRBJ1-5	TRBV27	TGTGCCAGCAGTCAGACCGGGACAGGGTCGACTCAGCCCCAGCATTTT	CASSQTGTGSTQPQHF
once	.	TRBJ2-1	TRBV19	TGTGCCAGTGGTCAAAGGTTCGATGAGCAGTTCTTC	CASGQRFDEQFF
many	.	TRBJ2-7	TRBV20-1	TGCAGTGCTAGAGATATTTCGGGGACCCTCACCTACGAGCAGTACTTC	CSARDISGTLTYEQYF
.	TRBD2	TRBJ2-2	TRBV12-3/TRBV12-4	TGTGCCAGCACCTGGACTAGCGGAAACACCGGGGAGCTGTTTTTT	CASTWTSGNTGELFF
few	.	TRBJ1-1	TRBV12-3/TRBV12-4	TGTGCCAGCAGTCTACAATTCTTCACTGAAGCTTTCTTT	CASSLQFFTEAFF
many	.	TRBJ1-6	TRBV13	TGTGCCAGCAGCCCTAGGGACAACTATAATTCACCCCTCCACTTT	CASSPRDNYNSPLHF
many	.	TRBJ2-6	TRBV6-5	TGTGCCAGCAGGGACTCTGGGGCCAACGTCCTGACTTTC	CASRDSGANVLTF
.	.	TRBJ2-2	TRBV3-1	TGTGCCAGCAGCCATCTCCTAGCGCGGGAGCTGTTTTTT	CASSHLLARELFF
many	TRBD1	TRBJ1-2	TRBV5-1	TGCGCCAGCAGCTTTACAGGGGGTACTAACTATGGCTACACCTTC	CASSFTGGTNYGYTF
few	TRBD2	TRBJ2-3	TRBV2	TGTGCCAGCCGGGCGGGGACTACCTACACAGATACGCAGTATTTT	CASRAGTTYTDTQYF
many	.	TRBJ2-7	TRBV28	TGTGCCAGCAGTTTATATGTCTACGAGCAGTACTTC	CASSLYVYEQYF
many	.	TRBJ1-1	TRBV6-1	TGTGCCAGCAACGGGGGCTCACCGGGATGGACTGAAGCTTTCTTT	CASNGGSPGWTEAFF
many	.	TRBJ2-7	TRBV6-1	TGTGCCAGCAGTGACGGAACAACCCTCTCCTACGAGCAGTACTTC	CASSDGTTLSYEQYF
many	.	TRBJ2-7	TRBV20-1	TGCAGTGTGGATAGAGCCGAGCAGTACTTC	CSVDRAEQYF
many	.	TRBJ2-5	TRBV28	TGTGCCAGCAGCCTCCTCGGGGGACCGTACCAAGAGACCCAGTACTTC	CASSLLGGPYQETQYF
.	TRBD2	TRBJ2-7	TRBV7-8	TGTGCCAGCAGCCCAGGGAGGGCTAGCGGGAGTTACGAGCAGTACTTC	CASSPGRASGSYEQYF
many	TRBD2	TRBJ2-7	TRBV15	TGTGCCACCAGCAGAGGCGTAAGGGACTACCAAAGTTCAGAGCAGTACTTC	CATSRGVRDYQSSEQYF
many	.	TRBJ1-1	TRBV28	TGTGCCAGCAGTTTTGGTATGACTGAAGCTTTCTTT	CASSFGMTEAFF
.	TRBD1	TRBJ2-7	TRBV7-2	TGTGCCAGCAGCTTATCTCCGGGACAGAGTTACGAGCAGTACTTC	CASSLSPGQSYEQYF
many	.	TRBJ2-7	TRBV7-2	TGTGCCAGCAGCTTAGACTCCAAATTCTACGAGCAGTACTTC	CASSLDSKFYEQYF
many	.	TRBJ2-2	TRBV29-1	TGCAGCGGGGGACCCAGCGCGAACACCGGGGAGCTGTTTTTT	CSGGPSANTGELFF
.	TRBD2	TRBJ2-5	TRBV6-2/TRBV6-3	TGTGCCAGCAGAGGACTAGCGGGAGTCTTTCAGACCCAGTACTTC	CASRGLAGVFQTQYF
many	.	TRBJ1-5	TRBV20-1	TGCAGTGCTAGAGAGGGCCCGGGGTTCAATCAGCCCCAGCATTTT	CSAREGPGFNQPQHF
many	.	TRBJ1-6	TRBV2	TGTGCCAGCAGTGTGCCCGTTGCTAATTCACCCCTCCACTTT	CASSVPVANSPLHF
many	.	TRBJ2-7	TRBV28	TGTGCCAGCAGTTTGCCAGGTCCCCTCTACGAGCAGTACTTC	CASSLPGPLYEQYF
many	TRBD2	TRBJ2-7	TRBV11-1	TGTGCCAGCAGCTCCCCTCCTAGCGGGCAGTACTTC	CASSSPPSGQYF